The rows below give T cell receptor beta chains drawn from one sample of a study of blood T cells in healthy people across ages. Via MiXCR, TCRdb re-called the 5' RACE reads, giving one row per CDR3 protein. The table shows 450,000 to 600,000 distinct CDR3 sequences, with around 27% occurring only once. The same sample was also studied in work on T cells of mothers and their children.

The sample was blood. These receptors originate from a boy aged 2-15 years in good health. CDR3s include the opening cysteine and the closing phenylalanine or tryptophan. The D gene is left open where the match is weak. Clone size appears in some rows only: once, few, many, or a class for an expanded clone.

D	J	V	size	CDR3	DNA
NA	TRBJ1-1	TRBV20-1	NA	CSASEGGTEAFF	TGCAGTGCCAGTGAAGGGGGGACTGAAGCTTTCTTT
NA	TRBJ2-1	TRBV4-3	NA	CASSRATGTQTYNEQFF	TGCGCCAGCAGCCGCGCAACCGGGACCCAGACCTACAATGAGCAGTTCTTC
NA	TRBJ2-3	TRBV11-2	few	CASSRSELRFGDTQYF	TGTGCCAGCAGCAGATCCGAACTCCGTTTTGGGGATACGCAGTATTTT
NA	TRBJ1-3	TRBV20-1	NA	CSAEAGSGNTIYF	TGCAGTGCTGAGGCTGGGTCTGGAAACACCATATATTTT
NA	TRBJ2-7	TRBV14	few	CASSTGGYHHEQYF	TGTGCCAGCAGCACCGGGGGTTATCACCACGAGCAGTACTTC
NA	TRBJ2-1	TRBV27	few	CASSPAGTSQFF	TGTGCCAGCAGTCCCGCCGGGACTTCACAGTTCTTC
NA	TRBJ2-6	TRBV12-3/TRBV12-4	NA	CASSLGGRYLKANVLTF	TGTGCCAGCAGTTTAGGGGGCCGCTACTTAAAGGCCAACGTCCTGACTTTC
NA	TRBJ2-6	TRBV3-1	NA	CASSRRGSGANVLTF	TGTGCCAGCAGCCGGCGTGGATCTGGGGCCAACGTCCTGACTTTC
NA	TRBJ1-4	TRBV2	few	CASQNREANEKLFF	TGTGCCAGCCAAAACAGGGAGGCAAATGAAAAACTGTTTTTT
TRBD2	TRBJ2-3	TRBV11-2	NA	CASSQSSGTSTDTQYF	TGTGCCAGCAGCCAATCTAGCGGAACTAGCACAGATACGCAGTATTTT
NA	TRBJ2-3	TRBV27	NA	CASSPPLGTQYF	TGTGCCAGCAGTCCCCCGCTGGGCACGCAGTATTTT
NA	TRBJ2-7	TRBV9	few	CASSVVGDTSYEQYF	TGTGCCAGCAGCGTAGTTGGGGACACTTCCTACGAGCAGTACTTC
TRBD1	TRBJ1-1	TRBV18	few	CASSLLTGVNTEAFF	TGTGCCAGCTCACTCCTGACAGGGGTGAACACTGAAGCTTTCTTT
NA	TRBJ2-4	TRBV5-1	few	CASSRGGIQYF	TGCGCCAGCAGTCGAGGGGGCATTCAGTACTTC
TRBD2	TRBJ2-1	TRBV12-3/TRBV12-4	NA	CASSIQLAGGPYNEQFF	TGTGCCAGCAGTATACAACTAGCGGGGGGGCCCTACAATGAGCAGTTCTTC
NA	TRBJ1-1	TRBV20-1	NA	CSAKTGNTEAFF	TGCAGTGCTAAGACGGGTAACACTGAAGCTTTCTTT
TRBD1	TRBJ1-1	TRBV7-8	NA	CASSAGTGAEFGRDTEAFF	TGTGCCAGCAGCGCGGGCACAGGGGCGGAATTCGGTAGGGACACTGAAGCTTTCTTT
NA	TRBJ2-1	TRBV29-1	NA	CSVEFEVNEQFF	TGCAGCGTTGAATTCGAGGTCAATGAGCAGTTCTTC
TRBD2	TRBJ2-3	TRBV6-5	NA	CASSTGLARDTQYF	TGTGCCAGCAGTACGGGACTAGCTAGAGATACGCAGTATTTT
TRBD2	TRBJ2-7	TRBV6-9	NA	CASSWGGYEQYF	TGTGCCAGCAGTTGGGGGGGCTACGAGCAGTACTTC
NA	TRBJ2-3	TRBV20-1	NA	CSARSAQGWYF	TGCAGTGCTAGATCTGCCCAAGGATGGTATTTT
TRBD2	TRBJ2-5	TRBV20-1	many	CSATPSAGGGETQYF	TGCAGTGCCACGCCCTCAGCGGGAGGAGGAGAGACCCAGTACTTC
NA	TRBJ2-7	TRBV4-2	NA	CASSQAGAYEQYF	TGTGCCAGCAGCCAGGCAGGGGCCTACGAGCAGTACTTC
NA	TRBJ2-7	TRBV7-2	few	CASSFERGGFLFYEQYF	TGTGCCAGCAGCTTCGAAAGGGGGGGATTCCTTTTTTACGAGCAGTACTTC
NA	TRBJ1-1	TRBV6-5	NA	CASSYLQGRTEAFF	TGTGCCAGCAGTTATCTACAGGGTCGGACTGAAGCTTTCTTT
NA	TRBJ2-7	TRBV15	NA	CATSGQTRSYEQYF	TGTGCCACTAGCGGCCAGACTAGGTCCTACGAGCAGTACTTC
NA	TRBJ2-1	TRBV7-9	few	CASSLGDRYNEQFF	TGCGCCAGCAGCTTAGGGGACCGCTACAATGAGCAGTTCTTC
TRBD1	TRBJ2-7	TRBV29-1	few	CSVEEWTGGELEQYF	TGCAGCGTTGAAGAATGGACAGGGGGGGAGCTCGAGCAGTACTTC
NA	TRBJ2-5	TRBV20-1	NA	CSARGAGETQYF	TGCAGTGCTAGGGGCGCGGGGGAGACCCAGTACTTC
NA	TRBJ2-5	TRBV20-1	NA	CSAYQAGGQETQYF	TGCAGTGCCTATCAGGCCGGGGGACAAGAGACCCAGTACTTC
NA	TRBJ2-6	TRBV3-1	NA	CASSPTNSGANVLTF	TGTGCCAGCAGCCCCACTAACTCTGGGGCCAACGTCCTGACTTTC
NA	TRBJ1-4	TRBV7-2	NA	CASSLAPEQGGYEKLFF	TGTGCCAGCAGCTTAGCGCCAGAGCAGGGTGGATATGAAAAACTGTTTTTT
TRBD1	TRBJ2-7	TRBV28	many	CASSLRFHRGFYEQYF	TGTGCCAGCAGTTTAAGGTTCCACAGGGGGTTCTACGAGCAGTACTTC
NA	TRBJ1-4	TRBV10-3	NA	CAVSSGADEKLFF	TGTGCCGTATCGTCTGGCGCGGATGAAAAACTGTTTTTT
TRBD1	TRBJ1-6	TRBV5-1	few	CASRTGDSPLHF	TGCGCCAGCAGAACAGGGGATTCACCCCTCCACTTT
NA	TRBJ1-3	TRBV6-5	NA	CASSWTGNSGNTTYF	TGTGCCAGCAGTTGGACTGGAAACTCTGGAAACACCACATATTTT
NA	TRBJ1-2	TRBV28	once	CASSLDGIYGYTF	TGTGCCAGCAGCTTAGACGGAATCTATGGCTACACCTTC
TRBD2	TRBJ2-1	TRBV20-1	NA	CSARDGLAGSFNEQFF	TGCAGTGCTAGAGACGGACTAGCGGGAAGTTTCAATGAGCAGTTCTTC
TRBD2	TRBJ2-1	TRBV27	once	CASTRTGTSGRGFNEQFF	TGTGCCAGCACCCGAACCGGGACTAGCGGGAGGGGTTTTAATGAGCAGTTCTTC
TRBD1	TRBJ2-7	TRBV3-1	few	CASSQDPGQGWEQYF	TGTGCCAGCAGCCAAGATCCGGGACAGGGATGGGAGCAGTACTTC
TRBD1	TRBJ2-7	TRBV4-3	once	CASSQDRGQGTFLAYEQYF	TGCGCCAGCAGCCAAGATAGGGGACAGGGTACTTTTTTGGCATACGAGCAGTACTTC
NA	TRBJ2-4	TRBV9	NA	CASSVGGAGKNIQYF	TGTGCCAGCAGCGTCGGGGGCGCAGGCAAAAACATTCAGTACTTC
NA	TRBJ1-4	TRBV5-1	few	CASSPETAPNEKLFF	TGCGCCAGCAGCCCGGAGACAGCCCCTAATGAAAAACTGTTTTTT
NA	TRBJ2-7	TRBV10-1	NA	CASSEGSPATYEQYF	TGCGCCAGCAGTGAGGGGAGCCCCGCGACCTACGAGCAGTACTTC
TRBD1	TRBJ1-4	TRBV2	NA	CASSPPRTGINEKLFF	TGTGCCAGCAGCCCCCCCCGGACAGGGATTAATGAAAAACTGTTTTTT
NA	TRBJ1-1	TRBV29-1	NA	CTTVGRNTEAFF	TGCACCACCGTGGGGAGGAACACTGAAGCTTTCTTT
TRBD1	TRBJ2-1	TRBV5-1	few	CASSLEQGYEQFF	TGCGCCAGCAGCTTGGAACAGGGGTATGAGCAGTTCTTC
TRBD2	TRBJ2-1	TRBV4-1	NA	CASSQDGRLAGGPYLHEQFF	TGCGCCAGCAGCCAAGATGGGCGACTAGCGGGAGGGCCGTATCTACATGAGCAGTTCTTC
NA	TRBJ1-6	TRBV27	NA	CASSLSVNSPLHF	TGTGCCAGCAGTTTATCGGTTAATTCACCCCTCCACTTT
TRBD2	TRBJ2-1	TRBV18	few	CASSPPTSGTSYNEQFF	TGTGCCAGCTCACCACCGACTAGCGGGACCTCCTACAATGAGCAGTTCTTC
TRBD1	TRBJ1-4	TRBV13	NA	CASSFGTVEKLFF	TGTGCCAGCAGCTTCGGGACAGTCGAAAAACTGTTTTTT
NA	TRBJ1-2	TRBV27	few	CASSTQGLNLYGYTF	TGTGCCAGCAGTACCCAGGGTCTTAACCTCTATGGCTACACCTTC
NA	TRBJ2-1	TRBV6-2/TRBV6-3	NA	CASSPRSSRGNEQFF	TGTGCCAGCAGTCCCCGCAGTTCCCGTGGCAATGAGCAGTTCTTC
NA	TRBJ2-7	TRBV9	few	CASSAGPIYEQYF	TGTGCCAGCAGCGCCGGACCGATCTACGAGCAGTACTTC
NA	TRBJ1-2	TRBV7-2	few	CASSLALGSYGYTF	TGTGCCAGCAGCTTAGCGCTGGGGAGCTATGGCTACACCTTC
NA	TRBJ2-4	TRBV12-3/TRBV12-4	many	CASSPGLAKNIQYF	TGTGCCAGCAGTCCCGGTCTAGCCAAAAACATTCAGTACTTC
TRBD2	TRBJ2-1	TRBV9	NA	CASSPRLAVDNEQFF	TGTGCCAGCAGCCCTCGACTAGCGGTGGACAATGAGCAGTTCTTC
NA	TRBJ2-1	TRBV15	NA	CATSPRRSAYYNEQFF	TGTGCCACCAGCCCACGGCGATCAGCGTACTACAATGAGCAGTTCTTC
TRBD2	TRBJ2-7	TRBV27	few	CASSSGLAATEQYF	TGTGCCAGCAGTAGCGGACTAGCGGCAACCGAGCAGTACTTC
NA	TRBJ2-2	TRBV7-4	few	CASSSRELFF	TGTGCCAGCAGCTCCCGGGAGCTGTTTTTT